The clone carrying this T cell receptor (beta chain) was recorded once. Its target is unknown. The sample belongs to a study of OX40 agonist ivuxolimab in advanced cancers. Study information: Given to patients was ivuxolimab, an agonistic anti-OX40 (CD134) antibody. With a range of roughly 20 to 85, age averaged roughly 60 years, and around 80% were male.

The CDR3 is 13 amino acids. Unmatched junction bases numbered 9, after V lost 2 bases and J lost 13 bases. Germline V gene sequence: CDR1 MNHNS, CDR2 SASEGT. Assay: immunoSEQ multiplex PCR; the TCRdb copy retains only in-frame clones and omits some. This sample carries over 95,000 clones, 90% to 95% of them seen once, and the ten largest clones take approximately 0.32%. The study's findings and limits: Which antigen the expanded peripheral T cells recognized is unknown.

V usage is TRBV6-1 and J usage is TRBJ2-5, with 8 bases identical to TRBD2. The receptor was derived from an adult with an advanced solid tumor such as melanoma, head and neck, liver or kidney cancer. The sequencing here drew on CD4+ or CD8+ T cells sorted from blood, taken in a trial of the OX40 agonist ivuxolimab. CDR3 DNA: TGTGCCAGCAGTGAACGAGGGACCCGGGGGGGGTACTTC. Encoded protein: CASSERGTRGGYF.